This T cell receptor beta chain was identified in a study of T cell responses to AZD1222 COVID-19 vaccine. General observations from the study: Donors were largely white British and mainly female; clonal diversity was possibly underestimated. A rise in Spike-specific TCR breadth and depth followed two AZD1222 doses. Sampling that yielded the repertoires occurred only after the peak T cell response. Within unmutated variant regions lay the reported targets of nearly half of spike-specific TCRs.

Assay used: immunoSEQ multiplex PCR; TCRdb lists only in-frame clones, some missing. The repertoire holds approximately 100,000 clones, with around 87% as singletons. Details on this clone: Its antigen is currently unknown.

V was clipped by 7 bases and J by 5 bases, with 14 bases between them. There are 13 residues in the CDR3. The V gene's germline CDR1 is MNHEY and CDR2 SVGAGI. The sample here was peripheral blood, taken 28 days after the second AZD1222 dose. The rearrangement uses TRBV6-5 and TRBJ2-5, with a weak D call TRBD2 (6 bases). This clonotype was sampled from an adult who received the AZD1222 COVID-19 vaccine. In DNA, the CDR3 is TGTGCCAGCAAAGGCTCTGCGGGGGAGACCCAGTACTTC. As protein: CASKGSAGETQYF.